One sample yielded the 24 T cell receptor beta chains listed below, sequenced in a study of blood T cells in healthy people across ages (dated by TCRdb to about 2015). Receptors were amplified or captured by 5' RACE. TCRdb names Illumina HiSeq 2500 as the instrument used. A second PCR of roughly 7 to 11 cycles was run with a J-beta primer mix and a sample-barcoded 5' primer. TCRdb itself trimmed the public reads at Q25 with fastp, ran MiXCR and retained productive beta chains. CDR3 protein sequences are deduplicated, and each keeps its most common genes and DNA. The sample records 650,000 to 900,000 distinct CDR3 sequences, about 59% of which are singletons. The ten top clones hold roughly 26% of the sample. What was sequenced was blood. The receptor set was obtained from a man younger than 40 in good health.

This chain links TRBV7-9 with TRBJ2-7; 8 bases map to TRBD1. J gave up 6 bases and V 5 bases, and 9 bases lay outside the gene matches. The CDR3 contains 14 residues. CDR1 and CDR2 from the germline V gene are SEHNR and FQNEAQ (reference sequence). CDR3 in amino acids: CASSPRQGKSEQYF. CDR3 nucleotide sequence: TGTGCCAGCAGCCCAAGACAGGGGAAAAGCGAGCAGTACTTC.

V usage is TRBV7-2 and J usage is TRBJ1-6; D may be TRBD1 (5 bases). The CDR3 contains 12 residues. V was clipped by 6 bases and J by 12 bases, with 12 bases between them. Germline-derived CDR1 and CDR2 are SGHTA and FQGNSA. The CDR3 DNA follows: TGTGCCAGCAGTTTTCCTCAGGGACCCCTCCACTTT. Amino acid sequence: CASSFPQGPLHF.

CDR3 protein: CASSVDSFYEQYF. The DNA for the CDR3 is TGTGCCAGCAGCGTCGACAGCTTCTACGAGCAGTACTTC. The gene calls are TRBV9 and TRBJ2-4; tentatively, D is TRBD1 (5 bases). The J call is uncertain, as TRBJ2-7 better fits the DNA end. The germline V gene encodes CDR1 SGDLS and CDR2 YYNGEE. This CDR3 is built from 13 residues.

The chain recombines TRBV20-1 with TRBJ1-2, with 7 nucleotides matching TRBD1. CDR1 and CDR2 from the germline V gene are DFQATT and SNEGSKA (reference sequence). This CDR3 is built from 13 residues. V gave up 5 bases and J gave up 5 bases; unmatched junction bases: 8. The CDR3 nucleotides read TGCAGTGCTTTAGACAGGGATGGATATGGCTACACCTTC. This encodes CSALDRDGYGYTF.

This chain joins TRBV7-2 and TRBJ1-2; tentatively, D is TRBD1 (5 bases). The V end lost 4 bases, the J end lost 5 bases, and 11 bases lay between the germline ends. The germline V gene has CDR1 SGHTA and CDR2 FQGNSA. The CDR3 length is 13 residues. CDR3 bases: TGTGCCAGCAGCTCACCCGGGGGGTATGGCTACACCTTC. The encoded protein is CASSSPGGYGYTF. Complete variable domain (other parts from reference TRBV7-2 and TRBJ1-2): GAGVSQSPSNKVTEKGKDVELRCDPISGHTALYWYRQSLGQGLEFLIYFQGNSAPDKSGLPSDRFSAERTGGSVSTLTIQRTQQEDSAVYLCASSSPGGYGYTFGSGTRLTVV.

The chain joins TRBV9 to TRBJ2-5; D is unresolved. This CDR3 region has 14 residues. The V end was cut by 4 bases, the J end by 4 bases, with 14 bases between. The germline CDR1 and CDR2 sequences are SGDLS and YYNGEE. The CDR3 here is CASSPRLGLETQYF. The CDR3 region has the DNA TGTGCCAGCAGCCCCCGTTTGGGTTTAGAGACCCAGTACTTC.

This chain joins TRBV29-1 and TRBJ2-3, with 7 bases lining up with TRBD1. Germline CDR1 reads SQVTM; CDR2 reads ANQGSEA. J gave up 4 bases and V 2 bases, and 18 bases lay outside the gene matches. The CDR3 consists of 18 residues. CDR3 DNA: TGCAGCGTTGAATGGGGGCCCCAGACAGGGCCGGCGGCAGATACGCAGTATTTT. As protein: CSVEWGPQTGPAADTQYF.

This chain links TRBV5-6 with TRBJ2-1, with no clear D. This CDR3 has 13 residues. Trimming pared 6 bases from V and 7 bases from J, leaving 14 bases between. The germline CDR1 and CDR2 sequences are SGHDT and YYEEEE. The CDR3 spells CASIPWGRNEQFF. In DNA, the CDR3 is TGTGCCAGCATCCCCTGGGGTCGGAATGAGCAGTTCTTC.

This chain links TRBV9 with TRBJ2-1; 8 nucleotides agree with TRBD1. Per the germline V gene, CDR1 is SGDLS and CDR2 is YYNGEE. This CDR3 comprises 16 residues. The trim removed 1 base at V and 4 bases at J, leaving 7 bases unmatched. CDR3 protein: CASSVSGGKNYNEQFF. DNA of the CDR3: TGTGCCAGCAGCGTATCAGGGGGCAAGAATTACAATGAGCAGTTCTTC.

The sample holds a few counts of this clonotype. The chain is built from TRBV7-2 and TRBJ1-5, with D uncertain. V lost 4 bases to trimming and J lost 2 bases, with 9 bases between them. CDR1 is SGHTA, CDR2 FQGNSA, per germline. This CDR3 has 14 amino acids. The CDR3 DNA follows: TGTGCCAGCAGCTCCGACTTAGGCAATCAGCCCCAGCATTTT. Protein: CASSSDLGNQPQHF.

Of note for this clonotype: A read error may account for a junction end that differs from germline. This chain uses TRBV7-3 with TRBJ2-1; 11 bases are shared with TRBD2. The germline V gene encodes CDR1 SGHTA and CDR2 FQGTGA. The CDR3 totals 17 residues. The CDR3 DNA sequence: TGTGCCGGCAGCTTTAGCCCCGGGACTAGCGGAAGACCCGAGCAGTTCTTC. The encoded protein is CAGSFSPGTSGRPEQFF.

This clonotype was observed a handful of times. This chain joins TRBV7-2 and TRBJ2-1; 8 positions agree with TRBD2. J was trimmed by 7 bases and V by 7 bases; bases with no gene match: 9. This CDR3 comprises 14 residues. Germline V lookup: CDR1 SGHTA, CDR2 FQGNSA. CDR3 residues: CASTGGAVRNEQFF. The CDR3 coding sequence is TGTGCCAGCACCGGGGGGGCAGTGAGGAATGAGCAGTTCTTC.

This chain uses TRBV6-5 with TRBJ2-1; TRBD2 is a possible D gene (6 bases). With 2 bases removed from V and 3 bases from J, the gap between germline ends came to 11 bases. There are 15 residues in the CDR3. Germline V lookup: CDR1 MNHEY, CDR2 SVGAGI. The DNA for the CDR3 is TGTGCCAGCAGTTACGGTCCGGGGGTCTACAATGAGCAGTTCTTC. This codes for CASSYGPGVYNEQFF.

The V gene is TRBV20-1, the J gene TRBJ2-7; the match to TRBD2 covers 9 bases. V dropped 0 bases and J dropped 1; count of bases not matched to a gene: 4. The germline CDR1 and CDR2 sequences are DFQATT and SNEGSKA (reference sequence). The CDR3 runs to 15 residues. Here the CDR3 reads CSARDPTSGSYEQYF. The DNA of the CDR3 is TGCAGTGCTAGAGATCCGACTAGCGGTTCCTACGAGCAGTACTTC.

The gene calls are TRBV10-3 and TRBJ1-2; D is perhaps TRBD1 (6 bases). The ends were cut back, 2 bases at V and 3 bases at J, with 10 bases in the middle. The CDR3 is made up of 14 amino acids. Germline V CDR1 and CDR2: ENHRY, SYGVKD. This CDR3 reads CAISETGHDYGYTF. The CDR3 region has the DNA TGTGCCATCAGTGAGACGGGACATGACTATGGCTACACCTTC.

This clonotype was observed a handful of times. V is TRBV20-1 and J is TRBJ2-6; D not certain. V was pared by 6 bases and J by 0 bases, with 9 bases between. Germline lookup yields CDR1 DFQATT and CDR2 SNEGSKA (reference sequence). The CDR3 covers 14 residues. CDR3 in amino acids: CSAPPGSGANVLTF. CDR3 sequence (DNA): TGCAGTGCCCCTCCCGGCTCTGGGGCCAACGTCCTGACTTTC.

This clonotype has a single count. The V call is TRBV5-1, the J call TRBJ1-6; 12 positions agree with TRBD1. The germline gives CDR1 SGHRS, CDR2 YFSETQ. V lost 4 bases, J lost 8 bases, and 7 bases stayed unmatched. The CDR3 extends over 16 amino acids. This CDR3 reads CASSAGQGAEDSPLHF. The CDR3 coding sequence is TGCGCCAGCAGCGCGGGACAGGGGGCCGAGGATTCACCCCTCCACTTT.

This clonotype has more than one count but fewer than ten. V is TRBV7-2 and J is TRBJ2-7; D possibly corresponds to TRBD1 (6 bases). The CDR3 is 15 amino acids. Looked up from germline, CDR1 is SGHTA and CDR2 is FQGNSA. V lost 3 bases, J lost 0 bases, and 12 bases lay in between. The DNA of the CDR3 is TGTGCCAGCAGCTTTGGGCAGGGGAGCTCCTACGAGCAGTACTTC. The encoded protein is CASSFGQGSSYEQYF.

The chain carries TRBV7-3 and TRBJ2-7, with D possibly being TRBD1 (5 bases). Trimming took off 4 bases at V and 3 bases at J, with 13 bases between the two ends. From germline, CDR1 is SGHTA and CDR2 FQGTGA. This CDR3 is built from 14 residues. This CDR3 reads CASSYLIGDYEQYF. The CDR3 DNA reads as TGTGCCAGCAGCTACCTGATAGGGGACTACGAGCAGTACTTC.

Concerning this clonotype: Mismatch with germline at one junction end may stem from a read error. This CDR3 is CAGSYSQVAGDSYEQYF. The CDR3 DNA reads as TGTGCCGGCAGTTACTCGCAGGTAGCGGGGGACTCCTACGAGCAGTACTTC. This chain connects TRBV6-5 to TRBJ2-7, with 9 bases aligning to TRBD2. Germline V CDR1 and CDR2: MNHEY, SVGAGI. The CDR3 sequence is 17 residues long.

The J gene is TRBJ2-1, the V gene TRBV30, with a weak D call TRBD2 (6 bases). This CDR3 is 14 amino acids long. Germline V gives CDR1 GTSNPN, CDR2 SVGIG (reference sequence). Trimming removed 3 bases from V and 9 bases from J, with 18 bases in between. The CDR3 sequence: CAWRRDLSPLEQFF. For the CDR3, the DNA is TGTGCCTGGAGAAGGGACTTATCACCACTTGAGCAGTTCTTC.

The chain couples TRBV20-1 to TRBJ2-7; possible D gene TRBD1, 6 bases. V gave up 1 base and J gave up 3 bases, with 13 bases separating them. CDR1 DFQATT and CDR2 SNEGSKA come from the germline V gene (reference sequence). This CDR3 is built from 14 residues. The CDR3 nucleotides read TGCAGTGCTAGAGGAAGTAGACAGGTCTACGAGCAGTACTTC. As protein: CSARGSRQVYEQYF.

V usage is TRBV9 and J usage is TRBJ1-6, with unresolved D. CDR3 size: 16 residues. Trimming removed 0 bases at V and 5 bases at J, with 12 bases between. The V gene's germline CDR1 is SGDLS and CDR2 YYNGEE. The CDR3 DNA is TGTGCCAGCAGCGTAGCCCTAGGACGGGATAATTCACCCCTCCACTTT. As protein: CASSVALGRDNSPLHF.

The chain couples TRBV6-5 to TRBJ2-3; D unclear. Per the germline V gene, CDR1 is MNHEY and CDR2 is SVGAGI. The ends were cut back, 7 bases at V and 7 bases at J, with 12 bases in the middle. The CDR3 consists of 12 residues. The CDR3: CASTRAGHTQYF. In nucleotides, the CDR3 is TGTGCCAGCACCCGGGCTGGACATACGCAGTATTTT.